A selection of T cell receptor beta chains follows, all from one sample in a study of immune characterization of retroperitoneal liposarcoma. TCRdb fed the PCR reads into MiXCR, producing one record per CDR3 protein. The sample yields around 7,000 distinct CDR3 sequences, roughly 29% seen once. The specimen was tumor tissue. The origin of the receptors is a female donor with retroperitoneal liposarcoma. The CDR3 runs from the conserved cysteine through the conserved F or W. D genes are given only for firm matches. The listing skips clone size in some rows; elsewhere it reads once, few, many or a size class.

clone_size j_call d_call v_call cdr3_aa cdr3_nt
many TRBJ2-5 NA TRBV6-6 CASSYGGWETQYF TGTGCCAGCAGTTACGGGGGCTGGGAGACCCAGTACTTC
few TRBJ2-1 NA TRBV12-3/TRBV12-4 CASAVWSSDSHNEQFF TGTGCCAGCGCGGTCTGGAGTTCGGATTCCCACAATGAGCAGTTCTTC
few TRBJ1-5 NA TRBV7-2 CASSLEGVSNQPQHF TGTGCCAGCAGCTTAGAGGGGGTTAGCAATCAGCCCCAGCATTTT
many TRBJ1-1 NA TRBV6-1 CASSEWNTEAFF TGTGCCAGCAGTGAATGGAACACTGAAGCTTTCTTT
NA TRBJ2-7 NA TRBV7-8 CASSLGGEDGKYEQYF TGTGCCAGCAGCTTAGGCGGGGAAGATGGAAAGTACGAGCAGTACTTC
many TRBJ2-7 NA TRBV6-1 CAAGDYGSYEQYF TGTGCCGCAGGAGACTACGGCTCCTACGAGCAGTACTTC
NA TRBJ2-1 NA TRBV6-5 CASSYGNEQFF TGTGCCAGCAGTTATGGGAATGAGCAGTTCTTC
few TRBJ2-5 NA TRBV6-6 CASSYSFRERGETQYF TGTGCCAGCAGTTACTCCTTCCGGGAGAGGGGGGAGACCCAGTACTTC
medium-sized TRBJ2-1 TRBD2 TRBV7-2 CASSISGTSSYNEQFF TGTGCCAGCAGCATTAGCGGGACGAGCTCCTACAATGAGCAGTTCTTC
few TRBJ1-6 NA TRBV7-2 CASSLASIGNSPLHF TGTGCCAGCAGCTTAGCAAGTATAGGGAATTCACCCCTCCACTTT
NA TRBJ1-3 NA TRBV6-1 CASSSGLPRGNTIYF TGTGCCAGCAGTTCGGGTCTACCTCGAGGAAACACCATATATTTT
many TRBJ1-2 NA TRBV12-3/TRBV12-4 CASSFGDGYGYTF TGTGCCAGCAGTTTTGGGGACGGCTATGGCTACACCTTC
few TRBJ2-1 TRBD1 TRBV7-8 CASSLGTGKETQFF TGTGCCAGCAGCTTAGGGACAGGGAAAGAGACCCAGTTCTTC
NA TRBJ2-1 NA TRBV5-1 CASSTEQGFLGETQFF TGCGCCAGCAGCACTGAACAGGGCTTCCTGGGAGAGACCCAGTTCTTC
few TRBJ2-3 NA TRBV12-3/TRBV12-4 CASSLVDTQYF TGTGCCAGCAGTTTAGTCGATACGCAGTATTTT
NA TRBJ2-6 TRBD1 TRBV6-1 CASRYRGAGANVLTF TGTGCCAGCAGGTACAGGGGCGCCGGGGCCAACGTCCTGACTTTC
few TRBJ2-7 TRBD1 TRBV10-1 CAGQGWRYEQYF TGCGCCGGACAGGGCTGGAGGTACGAGCAGTACTTC
medium-sized TRBJ2-3 NA TRBV6-6 CASSYSPSDTQYF TGTGCCAGCAGTTACTCCCCGTCAGATACGCAGTATTTT
few TRBJ2-5 TRBD2 TRBV5-4 CASSYATSGRETQYF TGTGCCAGCAGCTACGCGACTAGCGGGCGGGAGACCCAGTACTTC
NA TRBJ2-1 TRBD2 TRBV3-1 CASSHASGYNEQFF TGTGCCAGCAGCCACGCTAGCGGTTACAATGAGCAGTTCTTC
many TRBJ1-1 NA TRBV5-1 CASSLGSWDTRAFF TGCGCCAGCAGCTTGGGGTCCTGGGACACCAGGGCTTTCTTT
NA TRBJ2-3 NA TRBV6-5 CASSYGTKGRSTDTQYF TGTGCCAGCAGTTACGGGACAAAAGGGCGTAGCACAGATACGCAGTATTTT
NA TRBJ2-1 NA TRBV6-1 CASSEGFYQNEQFF TGTGCCAGCAGTGAAGGGTTTTACCAAAATGAGCAGTTCTTC
NA TRBJ2-7 NA TRBV4-1 CASSPRQGSPYEQYF TGCGCCAGCAGCCCCCGGCAGGGGAGCCCCTACGAGCAGTACTTC
few TRBJ2-1 TRBD2 TRBV12-3/TRBV12-4 CASSPAGLAGGNNEQFF TGTGCCAGCAGTCCCGCGGGACTAGCGGGAGGTAACAATGAGCAGTTCTTC
once TRBJ2-1 TRBD2 TRBV7-2 CASSWRPGLAGGGQFF TGTGCCAGCAGCTGGAGACCGGGACTAGCGGGAGGCGGGCAGTTCTTC
few TRBJ2-6 NA TRBV6-1 CASSSDWGANVLTF TGTGCCAGCAGTTCCGACTGGGGGGCCAACGTCCTGACTTTC
many TRBJ2-3 NA TRBV6-1 CASSEETSQDTQYF TGTGCCAGCAGTGAAGAAACTAGCCAAGATACGCAGTATTTT
NA TRBJ2-1 TRBD2 TRBV3-1 CASSQDPSGAYNEQFF TGTGCCAGCAGCCAAGATCCCAGCGGGGCCTACAATGAGCAGTTCTTC
NA TRBJ1-1 NA TRBV6-1 CASSMGQNTEAFF TGTGCCAGCAGTATGGGACAGAACACTGAAGCTTTCTTT
NA TRBJ2-1 TRBD1 TRBV5-1 CASGTRQGMSRNEQFF TGCGCCAGCGGCACCCGACAGGGTATGTCGAGGAATGAGCAGTTCTTC
many TRBJ2-7 NA TRBV6-6 CASSYSGGSRNEQYF TGTGCCAGCAGTTACTCTGGAGGGAGTAGGAATGAGCAGTACTTC
medium-sized TRBJ2-2 TRBD2 TRBV7-6 CASSNGLAEIPGELFF TGTGCCAGCAGCAATGGACTAGCGGAAATACCCGGGGAGCTGTTTTTT
many TRBJ2-2 NA TRBV7-3 CASSFGPERGGELFF TGTGCCAGCAGCTTCGGGCCGGAACGAGGCGGGGAGCTGTTTTTT
many TRBJ2-7 TRBD1 TRBV11-3 CASSFETGDSYEQYF TGTGCCAGCAGCTTTGAGACAGGGGATTCCTACGAGCAGTACTTC
few TRBJ2-3 TRBD2 TRBV6-1 CASSEAPGTSGATDTQYF TGTGCCAGCAGTGAAGCCCCCGGGACTAGCGGGGCCACAGATACGCAGTATTTT
many TRBJ2-1 TRBD2 TRBV14 CASSQGTSGFYEQFF TGTGCCAGCAGCCAGGGGACTAGCGGCTTTTACGAGCAGTTCTTC
many TRBJ1-6 TRBD1 TRBV6-1 CASSYDRGHSPLHF TGTGCCAGCAGTTATGACAGGGGACATTCACCCCTCCACTTT
few TRBJ2-1 TRBD2 TRBV6-1 CASSEAGGHYEQFF TGTGCCAGCAGTGAGGCGGGAGGGCACTACGAGCAGTTCTTC
few TRBJ2-7 TRBD2 TRBV4-3 CASSRTSGSYEQYF TGCGCCAGCAGCCGGACTAGCGGCTCCTACGAGCAGTACTTC
NA TRBJ2-3 NA TRBV6-6 CASSNSEATDTQYF TGTGCCAGCAGCAACTCGGAGGCCACAGATACGCAGTATTTT
medium-sized TRBJ1-2 NA TRBV5-5 CASSFWGYGYTF TGTGCCAGCAGCTTTTGGGGTTATGGCTACACCTTC
many TRBJ2-5 TRBD2 TRBV10-3 CAISAGTSGKGETQYF TGTGCCATCAGTGCAGGGACTAGCGGGAAGGGAGAGACCCAGTACTTC
NA TRBJ1-3 NA TRBV6-1 CASSASGSAYTIYF TGTGCCAGCAGTGCGTCGGGGTCAGCGTACACCATATATTTT
NA TRBJ2-3 NA TRBV5-1 CASSLTGSSTDTQYF TGCGCCAGCAGCTTGACGGGTTCTTCCACAGATACGCAGTATTTT
few TRBJ1-1 NA TRBV19 CASSIPLPAGEAFF TGTGCCAGTAGTATCCCGCTACCCGCCGGTGAAGCTTTCTTT
many TRBJ2-2 NA TRBV5-1 CASSSRGTGELFF TGCGCCAGCAGCTCCAGGGGCACCGGGGAGCTGTTTTTT
NA TRBJ2-1 TRBD1 TRBV12-3/TRBV12-4 CASMRGLSYNEQFF TGTGCCAGCATGAGGGGGCTTTCGTACAATGAGCAGTTCTTC
once TRBJ2-1 TRBD2 TRBV27 CASSSPTSGGVGEQFF TGTGCCAGCAGTTCTCCCACTAGCGGGGGGGTAGGGGAGCAGTTCTTC
medium-sized TRBJ2-5 TRBD2 TRBV6-1 CASSGAGGQETQYF TGTGCCAGCAGTGGGGCGGGAGGGCAAGAGACCCAGTACTTC
NA TRBJ2-5 TRBD2 TRBV11-2 CASSHYGTSPYF TGTGCCAGCAGTCATTACGGGACTAGCCCGTACTTC
NA TRBJ2-5 TRBD2 TRBV7-2 CASSSGRGAPRETQYF TGTGCCAGCAGCTCTGGGCGGGGGGCCCCTCGGGAGACCCAGTACTTC
many TRBJ2-7 NA TRBV6-1 CASSSGQYSYEQYF TGTGCCAGCAGTTCGGGACAATACTCCTACGAGCAGTACTTC
once TRBJ2-1 NA TRBV19 CASSLGGGSYNEQFF TGTGCCAGTAGCCTAGGAGGTGGCTCCTACAATGAGCAGTTCTTC
many TRBJ1-6 TRBD1 TRBV6-1 CASRGQGVYSPLHF TGTGCCAGCAGGGGACAGGGTGTATATTCACCCCTCCACTTT
few TRBJ2-5 NA TRBV10-3 CAIKGGQETQYF TGTGCCATCAAAGGGGGGCAAGAGACCCAGTACTTC